These T cell receptor beta chains were read from a single sample in a study of naive and memory T cell subsets. Each CDR3 protein is one row after TCRdb ran MiXCR on the UMI-ligation and nested PCR reads. Of more than 120,000 distinct CDR3 sequences in the sample, approximately 20% were seen once. Sequencing was carried out using naive CD8+ T cells from blood. The receptors come from a human donor in good health. Each CDR3 is given with its conserved first and last residue. Each record gives: J gene, V gene, clone size, D gene, CDR3 DNA, CDR3 protein. The D gene is left open where the match is weak. The size field is filled for only some rows; it gives once, few, many or a size class.

j_gene: TRBJ2-5; v_gene: TRBV28; abundance: few; d_gene: TRBD1; CDR3nt: TGTGCCAGCAGTTTAGAACAGGGGGCCCAGTACTTC; CDR3aa: CASSLEQGAQYF
j_gene: TRBJ2-1; v_gene: TRBV28; abundance: few; d_gene: TRBD2; CDR3nt: TGTGCCAGCAGTACCACTAGCGGTACCTACAATGAGCAGTTCTTC; CDR3aa: CASSTTSGTYNEQFF
j_gene: TRBJ2-7; v_gene: TRBV28; abundance: once; d_gene: TRBD2; CDR3nt: TGTGCCAGCAGCCTCGGACTAGCGGGAGGGCCTTCTTCCTACGAGCAGTACTTC; CDR3aa: CASSLGLAGGPSSYEQYF
j_gene: TRBJ2-2; v_gene: TRBV6-5; abundance: .; d_gene: TRBD1; CDR3nt: TGTGCCAGCAGTCCCAGACAGGGTGCCGGGGAGCTGTTTTTT; CDR3aa: CASSPRQGAGELFF
j_gene: TRBJ2-7; v_gene: TRBV15; abundance: .; d_gene: TRBD1; CDR3nt: TGTGCCACCAGCGACCGGGACAGGCCCTACGAGCAGTACTTC; CDR3aa: CATSDRDRPYEQYF
j_gene: TRBJ2-7; v_gene: TRBV4-3; abundance: .; d_gene: TRBD2; CDR3nt: TGCGCCAGCAGCCATAGGTCAGCGGGGAGCTCCGAGCAGTACTTC; CDR3aa: CASSHRSAGSSEQYF
j_gene: TRBJ2-7; v_gene: TRBV28; abundance: few; d_gene: TRBD2; CDR3nt: TGTGCCAGCAGTTTAGATGGGGGGGCCTACGAGCAGTACTTC; CDR3aa: CASSLDGGAYEQYF
j_gene: TRBJ2-1; v_gene: TRBV20-1; abundance: .; d_gene: TRBD2; CDR3nt: TGCAGTGCTTCACAGGGGGTTACTAGCGGGAGGGTGGATGAGCAGTTCTTC; CDR3aa: CSASQGVTSGRVDEQFF
j_gene: TRBJ2-1; v_gene: TRBV7-9; abundance: .; d_gene: TRBD1; CDR3nt: TGTGCCAGCAGCTCGCCCCCCGGGACAGGGGAGGATGAGCAGTTCTTC; CDR3aa: CASSSPPGTGEDEQFF
j_gene: TRBJ2-1; v_gene: TRBV28; abundance: .; d_gene: TRBD1; CDR3nt: TGTGCCAGCAGTTTTGACAGGGGGAATGAGCAGTTCTTC; CDR3aa: CASSFDRGNEQFF
j_gene: TRBJ2-7; v_gene: TRBV6-1; abundance: .; d_gene: TRBD2; CDR3nt: TGTGCCAGCAGTGAATGGGGACTAGCGGGAAGTTCTTACGAGCAGTACTTC; CDR3aa: CASSEWGLAGSSYEQYF
j_gene: TRBJ2-1; v_gene: TRBV13; abundance: .; d_gene: .; CDR3nt: TGTGCCAGCACTAGATACAATGAGCAGTTCTTC; CDR3aa: CASTRYNEQFF
j_gene: TRBJ2-2; v_gene: TRBV19; abundance: few; d_gene: .; CDR3nt: TGTGCCGGAAGAGCTAACACCGGGGAGCTGTTTTTT; CDR3aa: CAGRANTGELFF
j_gene: TRBJ1-1; v_gene: TRBV9; abundance: few; d_gene: .; CDR3nt: TGTGCCAGCAGCACCGCCGTTTGGGACGACACTGAAGCTTTCTTT; CDR3aa: CASSTAVWDDTEAFF
j_gene: TRBJ1-2; v_gene: TRBV18; abundance: .; d_gene: .; CDR3nt: TGTGCCAGCTCAGGGACTGAACCTTCCGTGCCGGGCGGCTACACCTTC; CDR3aa: CASSGTEPSVPGGYTF
j_gene: TRBJ2-1; v_gene: TRBV7-3; abundance: .; d_gene: .; CDR3nt: TGTGCCAGCAGCACGGGCCTCGGTTACAATGAGCAGTTCTTC; CDR3aa: CASSTGLGYNEQFF
j_gene: TRBJ2-7; v_gene: TRBV6-5; abundance: few; d_gene: .; CDR3nt: TGTGCCAGCAGTCCAGGGTTCCACGAGCAGTACTTC; CDR3aa: CASSPGFHEQYF